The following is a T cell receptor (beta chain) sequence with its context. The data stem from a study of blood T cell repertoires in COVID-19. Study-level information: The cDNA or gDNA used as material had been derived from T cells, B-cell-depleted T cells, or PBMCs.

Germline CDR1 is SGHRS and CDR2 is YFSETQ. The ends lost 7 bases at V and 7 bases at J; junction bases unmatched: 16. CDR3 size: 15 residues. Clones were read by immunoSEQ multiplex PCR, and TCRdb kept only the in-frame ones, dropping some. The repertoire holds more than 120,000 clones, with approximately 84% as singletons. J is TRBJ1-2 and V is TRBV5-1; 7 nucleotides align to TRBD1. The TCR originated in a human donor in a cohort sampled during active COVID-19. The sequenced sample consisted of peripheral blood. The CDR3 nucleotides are TGCGCCAGCCGCGACCGGCCCGGGACAGAAGTTGGCTACACCTTC. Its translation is CASRDRPGTEVGYTF. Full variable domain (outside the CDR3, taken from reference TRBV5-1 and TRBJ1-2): KAGVTQTPRYLIKTRGQQVTLSCSPISGHRSVSWYQQTPGQGLQFLFEYFSETQRNKGNFPGRFSGRQFSNSRSEMNVSTLELGDSALYLCASRDRPGTEVGYTFGSGTRLTVV.